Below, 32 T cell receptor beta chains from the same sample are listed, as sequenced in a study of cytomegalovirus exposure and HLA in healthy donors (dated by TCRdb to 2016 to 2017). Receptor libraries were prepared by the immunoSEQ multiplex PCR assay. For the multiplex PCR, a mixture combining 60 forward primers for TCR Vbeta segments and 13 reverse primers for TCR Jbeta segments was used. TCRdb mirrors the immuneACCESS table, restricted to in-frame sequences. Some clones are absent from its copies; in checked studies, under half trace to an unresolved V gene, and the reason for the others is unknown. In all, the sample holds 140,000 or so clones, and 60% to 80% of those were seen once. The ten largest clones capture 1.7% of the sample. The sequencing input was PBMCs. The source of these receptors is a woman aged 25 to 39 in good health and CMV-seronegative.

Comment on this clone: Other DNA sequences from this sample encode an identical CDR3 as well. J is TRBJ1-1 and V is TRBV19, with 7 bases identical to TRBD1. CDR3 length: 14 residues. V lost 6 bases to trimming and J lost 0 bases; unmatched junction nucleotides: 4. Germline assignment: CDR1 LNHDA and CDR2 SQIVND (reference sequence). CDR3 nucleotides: TGTGCCAGTAGCACGACAGGGTTGAACACTGAAGCTTTCTTT. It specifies CASSTTGLNTEAFF. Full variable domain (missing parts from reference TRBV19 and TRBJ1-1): DGGITQSPKYLFRKEGQNVTLSCEQNLNHDAMYWYRQDPGQGLRLIYYSQIVNDFQKGDIAEGYSVSREKKESFPLTVTSAQKNPTAFYLCASSTTGLNTEAFFGQGTRLTVV.

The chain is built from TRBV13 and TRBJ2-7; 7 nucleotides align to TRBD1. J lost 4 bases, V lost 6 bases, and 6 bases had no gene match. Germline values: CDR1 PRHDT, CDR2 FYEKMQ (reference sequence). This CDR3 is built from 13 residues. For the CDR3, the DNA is TGTGCCAGCAGATACGGACAGGAGTACGAGCAGTACTTC. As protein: CASRYGQEYEQYF.

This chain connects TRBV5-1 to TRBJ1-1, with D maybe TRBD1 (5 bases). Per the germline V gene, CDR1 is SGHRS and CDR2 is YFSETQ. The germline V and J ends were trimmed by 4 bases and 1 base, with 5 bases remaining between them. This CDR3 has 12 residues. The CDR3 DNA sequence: TGCGCCAGCAGCACAGGGAACACTGAAGCTTTCTTT. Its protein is CASSTGNTEAFF.

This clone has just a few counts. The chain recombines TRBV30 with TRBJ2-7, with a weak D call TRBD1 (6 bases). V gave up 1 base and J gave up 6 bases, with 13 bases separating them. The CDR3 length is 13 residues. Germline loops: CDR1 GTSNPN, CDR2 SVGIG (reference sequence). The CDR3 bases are TGTGCCTGGAGTGCAGGGGTGTCCATCGAGCAGTACTTC. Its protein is CAWSAGVSIEQYF.

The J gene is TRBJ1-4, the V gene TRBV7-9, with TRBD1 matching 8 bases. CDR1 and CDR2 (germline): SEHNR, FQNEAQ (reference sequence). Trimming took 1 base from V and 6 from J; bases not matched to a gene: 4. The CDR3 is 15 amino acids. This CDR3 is CASSLDRGRHEKLFF. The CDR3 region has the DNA TGTGCCAGCAGCTTAGACAGGGGGAGGCATGAAAAACTGTTTTTT. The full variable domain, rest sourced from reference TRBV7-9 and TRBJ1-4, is DTGVSQNPRHKITKRGQNVTFRCDPISEHNRLYWYRQTLGQGPEFLTYFQNEAQLEKSRLLSDRFSAERPKGSFSTLEIQRTEQGDSAMYLCASSLDRGRHEKLFFGSGTQLSVL.

CDR3: CASSVVGTGASRAEAFF. The CDR3, as DNA: TGTGCCAGCAGCGTAGTCGGGACAGGGGCCTCTCGGGCTGAAGCTTTCTTT. The rearrangement links TRBV9 to TRBJ1-1, with 10 bases lining up with TRBD1. Trimming removed 0 bases from V and 6 bases from J; junction bases left unmatched: 11. The CDR3 sequence is 17 residues long. Germline V gene lookup returns CDR1 SGDLS and CDR2 YYNGEE. Variable domain in full (rest from reference TRBV9 and TRBJ1-1): DSGVTQTPKHLITATGQRVTLRCSPRSGDLSVYWYQQSLDQGLQFLIQYYNGEERAKGNILERFSAQQFPDLHSELNLSSLELGDSALYFCASSVVGTGASRAEAFFGQGTRLTVV.

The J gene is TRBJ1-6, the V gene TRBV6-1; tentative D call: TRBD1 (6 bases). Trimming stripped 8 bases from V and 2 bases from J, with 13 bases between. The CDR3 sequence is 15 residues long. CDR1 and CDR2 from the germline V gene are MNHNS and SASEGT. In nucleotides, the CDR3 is TGTGCCAGCCTGGGAACAGGGACCTATAATTCACCCCTCCACTTT. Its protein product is CASLGTGTYNSPLHF.

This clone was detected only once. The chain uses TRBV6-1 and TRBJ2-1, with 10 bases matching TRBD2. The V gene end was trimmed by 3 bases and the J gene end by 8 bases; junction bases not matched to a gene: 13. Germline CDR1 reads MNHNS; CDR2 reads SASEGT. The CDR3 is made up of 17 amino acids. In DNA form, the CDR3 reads TGTGCCAGCAGTGAGGGAGGACTAGCGGACCCTCAGGATGAGCAGTTCTTC. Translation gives CASSEGGLADPQDEQFF.

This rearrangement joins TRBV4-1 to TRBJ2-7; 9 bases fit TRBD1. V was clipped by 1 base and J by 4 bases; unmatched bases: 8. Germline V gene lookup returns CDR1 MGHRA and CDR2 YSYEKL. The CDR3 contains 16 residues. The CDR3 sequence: CASSQGTGQGWYEQYF. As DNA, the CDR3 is TGCGCCAGCAGCCAAGGGACGGGACAGGGATGGTACGAGCAGTACTTC.

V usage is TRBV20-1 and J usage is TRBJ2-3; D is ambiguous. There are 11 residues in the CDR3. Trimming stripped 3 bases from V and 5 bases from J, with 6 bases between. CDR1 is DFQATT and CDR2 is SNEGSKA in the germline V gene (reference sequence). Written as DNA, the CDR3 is TGCAGTGCTAGGACGGGAGATACGCAGTATTTT. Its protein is CSARTGDTQYF.

CDR3 region: CASSPNTGNEKLFF. CDR3 nucleotides: TGCGCCAGCAGCCCAAATACAGGGAATGAAAAACTGTTTTTT. The gene calls are TRBV5-1 and TRBJ1-4, with a possible D match to TRBD1 (6 bases). V lost 4 bases and J lost 5, with 12 bases in between. Germline values: CDR1 SGHRS, CDR2 YFSETQ. This CDR3 contains 14 residues.

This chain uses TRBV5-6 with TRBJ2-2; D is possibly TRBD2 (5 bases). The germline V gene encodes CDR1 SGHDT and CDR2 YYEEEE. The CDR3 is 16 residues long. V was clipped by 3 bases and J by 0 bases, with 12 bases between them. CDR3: CASSSPGSSNTGELFF. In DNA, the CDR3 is TGTGCCAGCAGCTCCCCGGGATCTTCGAACACCGGGGAGCTGTTTTTT.

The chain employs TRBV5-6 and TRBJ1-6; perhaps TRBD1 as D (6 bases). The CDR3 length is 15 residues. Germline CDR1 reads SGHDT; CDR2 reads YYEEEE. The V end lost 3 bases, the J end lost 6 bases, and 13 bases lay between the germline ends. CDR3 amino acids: CASSSVGGANSPLHF. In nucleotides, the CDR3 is TGTGCCAGCAGCTCGGTTGGGGGGGCTAATTCACCCCTCCACTTT. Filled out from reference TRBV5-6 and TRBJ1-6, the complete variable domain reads DAGVTQSPTHLIKTRGQQVTLRCSPKSGHDTVSWYQQALGQGPQFIFQYYEEEERQRGNFPDRFSGHQFPNYSSELNVNALLLGDSALYLCASSSVGGANSPLHFGNGTRLTVT.

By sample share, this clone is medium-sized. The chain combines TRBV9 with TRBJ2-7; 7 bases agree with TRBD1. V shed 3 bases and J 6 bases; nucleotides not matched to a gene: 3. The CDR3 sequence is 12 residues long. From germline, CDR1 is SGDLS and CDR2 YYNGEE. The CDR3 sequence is CASSGDRAEQYF. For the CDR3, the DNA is TGTGCCAGCAGCGGCGACAGGGCCGAGCAGTACTTC.

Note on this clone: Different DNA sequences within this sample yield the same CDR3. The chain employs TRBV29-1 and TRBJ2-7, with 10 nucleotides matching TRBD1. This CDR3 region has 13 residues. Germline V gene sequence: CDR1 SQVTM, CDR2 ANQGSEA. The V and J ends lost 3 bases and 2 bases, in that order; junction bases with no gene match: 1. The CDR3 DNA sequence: TGCAGCGTTGAGGGGACAGGGGCCTACGAGCAGTACTTC. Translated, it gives CSVEGTGAYEQYF.

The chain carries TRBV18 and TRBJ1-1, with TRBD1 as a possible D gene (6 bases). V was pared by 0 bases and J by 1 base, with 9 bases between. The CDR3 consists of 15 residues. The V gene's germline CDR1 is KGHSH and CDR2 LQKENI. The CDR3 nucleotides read TGTGCCAGCTCACCACCTTGGGGGCGGAACACTGAAGCTTTCTTT. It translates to CASSPPWGRNTEAFF. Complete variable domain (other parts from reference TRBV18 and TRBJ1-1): NAGVMQNPRHLVRRRGQEARLRCSPMKGHSHVYWYRQLPEEGLKFMVYLQKENIIDESGMPKERFSAEFPKEGPSILRIQQVVRGDSAAYFCASSPPWGRNTEAFFGQGTRLTVV.

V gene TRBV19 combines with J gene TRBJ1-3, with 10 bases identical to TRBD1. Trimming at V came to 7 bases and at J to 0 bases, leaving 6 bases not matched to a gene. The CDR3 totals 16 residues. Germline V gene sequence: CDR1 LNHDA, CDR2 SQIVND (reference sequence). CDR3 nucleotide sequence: TGTGCCAGTACCGGGACAGGGGACCTCTCTGGAAACACCATATATTTT. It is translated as CASTGTGDLSGNTIYF.

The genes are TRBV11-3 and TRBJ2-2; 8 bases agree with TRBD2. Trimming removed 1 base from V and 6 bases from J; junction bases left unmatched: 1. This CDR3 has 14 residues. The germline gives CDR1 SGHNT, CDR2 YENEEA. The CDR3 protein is CASSLAGGPGELFF. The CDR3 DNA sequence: TGTGCCAGCAGCTTAGCGGGGGGGCCCGGGGAGCTGTTTTTT.

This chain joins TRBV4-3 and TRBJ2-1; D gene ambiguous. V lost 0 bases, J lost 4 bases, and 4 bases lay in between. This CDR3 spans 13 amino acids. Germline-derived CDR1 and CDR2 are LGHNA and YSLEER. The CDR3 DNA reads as TGCGCCAGCAGCCAAGATACTTACAATGAGCAGTTCTTC. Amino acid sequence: CASSQDTYNEQFF.

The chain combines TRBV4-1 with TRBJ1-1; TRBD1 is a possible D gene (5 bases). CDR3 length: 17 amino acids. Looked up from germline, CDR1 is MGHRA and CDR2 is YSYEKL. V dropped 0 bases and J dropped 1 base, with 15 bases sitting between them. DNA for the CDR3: TGCGCCAGCAGCCAAGAGGTAGGGGTTGGTCGGAACACTGAAGCTTTCTTT. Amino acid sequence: CASSQEVGVGRNTEAFF.

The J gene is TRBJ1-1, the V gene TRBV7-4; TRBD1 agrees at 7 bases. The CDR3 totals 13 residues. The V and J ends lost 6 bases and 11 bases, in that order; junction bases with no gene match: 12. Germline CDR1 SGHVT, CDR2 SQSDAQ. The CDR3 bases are TGTGCCAGCAGGAACTCGACAGGGACCGTTGCTTTCTTT. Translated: CASRNSTGTVAFF.

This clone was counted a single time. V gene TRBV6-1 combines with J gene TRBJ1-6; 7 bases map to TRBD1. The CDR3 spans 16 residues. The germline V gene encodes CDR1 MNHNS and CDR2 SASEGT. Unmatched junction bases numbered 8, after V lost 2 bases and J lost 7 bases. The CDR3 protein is CASSEQGVSGNSPLHF. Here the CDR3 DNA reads TGTGCCAGCAGTGAACAGGGGGTTTCGGGGAATTCACCCCTCCACTTT.

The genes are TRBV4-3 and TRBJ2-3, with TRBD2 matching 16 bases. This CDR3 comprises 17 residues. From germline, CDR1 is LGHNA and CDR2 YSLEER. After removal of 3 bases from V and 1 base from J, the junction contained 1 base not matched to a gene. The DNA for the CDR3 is TGCGCCAGCAGCCAGGGACTAGCGGGGGGGGGCACAGATACGCAGTATTTT. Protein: CASSQGLAGGGTDTQYF.

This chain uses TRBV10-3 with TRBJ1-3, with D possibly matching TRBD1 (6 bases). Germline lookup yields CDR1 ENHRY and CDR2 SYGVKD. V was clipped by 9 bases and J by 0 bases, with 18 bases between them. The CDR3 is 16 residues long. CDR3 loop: CAINGGGTDSGNTIYF. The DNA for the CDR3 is TGTGCCATTAATGGTGGGGGCACAGACTCTGGAAACACCATATATTTT.

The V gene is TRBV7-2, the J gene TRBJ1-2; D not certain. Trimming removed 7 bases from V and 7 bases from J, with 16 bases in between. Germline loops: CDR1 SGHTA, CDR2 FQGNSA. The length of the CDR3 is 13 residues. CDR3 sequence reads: CASTVSELVGYTF. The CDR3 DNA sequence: TGTGCCAGCACCGTCTCTGAGTTGGTTGGCTACACCTTC.

DNA for the CDR3: TGTGCCAGCAGCAAACACCGCTCCCGGTCGGGCACTGAAGCTTTCTTT. Translating it yields CASSKHRSRSGTEAFF. This rearrangement joins TRBV7-2 to TRBJ1-1; D gene uncertain. The germline gives CDR1 SGHTA, CDR2 FQGNSA. This CDR3 has 16 amino acids. Trimming left V 5 bases short and J 4 bases short, with 20 bases between.

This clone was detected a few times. CDR3 sequence (DNA): TGTGCCAGCAGCTTGGGACTAGCGATAAGGGGGAATGAGCAGTTCTTC. Translating it yields CASSLGLAIRGNEQFF. The rearrangement uses TRBV5-6 and TRBJ2-1; 8 nucleotides line up with TRBD2. The CDR3 runs 16 residues. CDR1 SGHDT and CDR2 YYEEEE come from the germline V gene. V gave up 0 bases and J gave up 7 bases; unmatched junction bases: 9.

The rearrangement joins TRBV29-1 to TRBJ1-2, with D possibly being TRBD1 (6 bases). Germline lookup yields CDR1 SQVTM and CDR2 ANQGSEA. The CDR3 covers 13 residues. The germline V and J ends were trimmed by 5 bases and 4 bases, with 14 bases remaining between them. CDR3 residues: CSVRLQGSYGYTF. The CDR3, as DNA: TGCAGCGTTCGTCTCCAGGGGAGCTATGGCTACACCTTC.

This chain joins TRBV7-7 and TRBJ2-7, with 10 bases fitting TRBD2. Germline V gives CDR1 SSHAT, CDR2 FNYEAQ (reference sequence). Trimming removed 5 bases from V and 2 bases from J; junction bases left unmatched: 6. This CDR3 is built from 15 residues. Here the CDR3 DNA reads TGTGCCAGCAGCCCCGGACTAGCGGATACCTACGAGCAGTACTTC. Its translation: CASSPGLADTYEQYF.

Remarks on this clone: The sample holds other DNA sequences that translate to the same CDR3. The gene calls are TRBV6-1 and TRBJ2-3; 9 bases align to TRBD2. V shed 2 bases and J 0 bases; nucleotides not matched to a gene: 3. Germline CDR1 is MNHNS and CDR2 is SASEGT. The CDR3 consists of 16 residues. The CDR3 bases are TGTGCCAGCAGTGAAAGGAGCGGGGGGAGCACAGATACGCAGTATTTT. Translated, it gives CASSERSGGSTDTQYF.

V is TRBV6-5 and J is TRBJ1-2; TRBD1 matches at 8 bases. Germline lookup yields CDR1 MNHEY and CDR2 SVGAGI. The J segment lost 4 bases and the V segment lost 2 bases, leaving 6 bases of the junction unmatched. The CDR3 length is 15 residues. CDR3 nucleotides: TGTGCCAGCAGTTACCTGACAGGGGTGCTCTATGGCTACACCTTC. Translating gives CASSYLTGVLYGYTF.

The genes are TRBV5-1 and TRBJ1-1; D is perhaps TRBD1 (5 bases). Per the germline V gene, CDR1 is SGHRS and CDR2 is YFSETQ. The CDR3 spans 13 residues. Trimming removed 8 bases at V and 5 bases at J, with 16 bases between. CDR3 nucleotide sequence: TGCGCCAGTCAGACAGAGAGAGAAACTGAAGCTTTCTTT. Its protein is CASQTERETEAFF.